The present TCR beta chain was sequenced within a study of regulatory T cells in long-lasting Graves disease. Study details: Over 5 years of antithyroid drugs plus positive TSH receptor antibodies defined persistent Graves' disease.

Regarding the study as a whole: Researchers examined only peripheral blood and not thyroid tissue.

Building of the TCR beta libraries involved iRepertoire HTBI primers and Arm-PCR of CDR3 regions. TCRdb independently ran MiXCR on the multiplex PCR reads; one entry per CDR3 protein. Of 400,000 to 500,000 distinct CDR3 sequences listed, roughly a fifth were seen once; the top ten hold 7% to 9%. Documented time point: persistent/refractory GD, antithyroid drugs over 5 years with positive TRAb. From PBMCs, RNA was extracted and then used to make the TCR library. V was pared by 8 bases and J by 1 base, with 11 bases between. The CDR3 extends over 13 amino acids. CDR1 and CDR2 from the germline V gene are MGHDK and SYGVNS. The table lists this clonotype with a few counts. Its matching antigen is unknown.

Source: peripheral blood mononuclear cells (PBMCs), taken when the disease was refractory, from a patient treated with antithyroid drugs. This sequence originates from a female donor with Graves disease. V usage is TRBV25-1 and J usage is TRBJ1-1, with D hard to call. CDR3 DNA sequence: TGTGCCAGCCGGGTGGGCGGGAACACTGAAGCTTTCTTT. Residues: CASRVGGNTEAFF.